This T cell receptor (beta chain) was identified in a study of CD8+ T cells in alopecia areata. There are a few counts of this clone. Reverse transcribed after extraction, RNA yielded cDNA as the sequencing template. Profiled with immunoSEQ multiplex PCR; TCRdb holds only in-frame clones, not every one. Among 160,000 or so clones listed, less than 65% were seen once. The CDR3 has 13 amino acids. CDR1 and CDR2 from the germline V gene are MNHNY and SVGAGI (reference sequence). The V and J ends lost 4 bases and 6 bases respectively, with 12 bases between them. The sequence was obtained from a human donor with alopecia areata. Sequenced here: CD8+ T cells sorted from blood, sampled at week 0. The rearrangement links TRBV6-6 to TRBJ2-5, with D perhaps given as TRBD1 or TRBD2 (5 bases each). CDR3 in DNA: TGTGCCAGCAGTTCCTGGGACCCGCAGACCCAGTACTTC. Translated: CASSSWDPQTQYF.